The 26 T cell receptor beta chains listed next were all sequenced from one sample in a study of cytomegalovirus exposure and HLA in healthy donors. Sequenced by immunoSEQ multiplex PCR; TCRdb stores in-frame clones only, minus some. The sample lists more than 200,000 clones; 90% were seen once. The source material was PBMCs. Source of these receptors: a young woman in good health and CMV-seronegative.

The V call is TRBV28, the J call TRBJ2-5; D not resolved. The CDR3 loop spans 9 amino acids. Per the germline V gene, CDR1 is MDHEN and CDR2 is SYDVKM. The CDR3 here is CSTLETQYF. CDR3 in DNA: TGTTCTACGCTAGAGACCCAGTACTTC.

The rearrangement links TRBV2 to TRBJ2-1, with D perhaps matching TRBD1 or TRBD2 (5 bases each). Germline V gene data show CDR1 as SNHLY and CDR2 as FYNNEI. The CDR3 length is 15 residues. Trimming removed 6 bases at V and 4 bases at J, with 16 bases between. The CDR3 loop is CASSLGPEGYNEQFF. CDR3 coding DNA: TGTGCCAGCAGCTTGGGACCTGAGGGGTACAATGAGCAGTTCTTC.

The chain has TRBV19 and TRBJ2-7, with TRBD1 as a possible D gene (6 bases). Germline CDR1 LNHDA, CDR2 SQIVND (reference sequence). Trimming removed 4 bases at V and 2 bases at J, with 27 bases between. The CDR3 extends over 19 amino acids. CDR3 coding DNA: TGTGCCAGTAGTAAAGGGAGAGGGGCACAGGGCACCCTTACCTACGAGCAGTACTTC. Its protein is CASSKGRGAQGTLTYEQYF.

CDR3 nucleotides: TGTGCCAGCAGCTTCGAAGGGTCTACTAGTTCAAATGAGCAGTTCTTC. It translates to CASSFEGSTSSNEQFF. The chain employs TRBV7-3 and TRBJ2-1; D perhaps matches TRBD2 (5 bases). Germline loops: CDR1 SGHTA, CDR2 FQGTGA. V was pared by 3 bases and J by 7 bases, with 19 bases between. This CDR3 is 16 amino acids long.

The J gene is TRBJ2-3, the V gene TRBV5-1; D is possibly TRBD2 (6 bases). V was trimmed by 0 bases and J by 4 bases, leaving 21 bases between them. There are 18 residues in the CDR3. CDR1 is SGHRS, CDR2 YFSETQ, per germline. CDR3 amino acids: CASSLAGEAVQPPDTQYF. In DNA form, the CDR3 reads TGCGCCAGCAGCTTGGCCGGGGAGGCAGTCCAACCTCCAGATACGCAGTATTTT.

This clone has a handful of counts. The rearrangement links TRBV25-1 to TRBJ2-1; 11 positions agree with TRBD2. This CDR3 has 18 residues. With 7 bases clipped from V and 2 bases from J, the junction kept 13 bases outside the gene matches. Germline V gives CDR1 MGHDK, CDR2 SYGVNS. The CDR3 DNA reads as TGTGCCAGCAACCCATCCGGCACTAGCGGGAGAGCCTACAATGAGCAGTTCTTC. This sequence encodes CASNPSGTSGRAYNEQFF.

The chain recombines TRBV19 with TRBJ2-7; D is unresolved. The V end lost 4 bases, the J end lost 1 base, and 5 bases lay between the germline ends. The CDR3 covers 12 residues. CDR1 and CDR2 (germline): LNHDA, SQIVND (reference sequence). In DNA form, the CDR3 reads TGTGCCAGTAGTAGGCTTTCCTACGAGCAGTACTTC. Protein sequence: CASSRLSYEQYF.

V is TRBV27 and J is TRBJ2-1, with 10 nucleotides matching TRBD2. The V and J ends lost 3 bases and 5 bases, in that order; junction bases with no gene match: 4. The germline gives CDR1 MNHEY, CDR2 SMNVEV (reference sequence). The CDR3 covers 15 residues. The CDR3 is CASSFIAGGNNEQFF. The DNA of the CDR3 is TGTGCCAGCAGTTTTATAGCGGGAGGAAACAATGAGCAGTTCTTC.

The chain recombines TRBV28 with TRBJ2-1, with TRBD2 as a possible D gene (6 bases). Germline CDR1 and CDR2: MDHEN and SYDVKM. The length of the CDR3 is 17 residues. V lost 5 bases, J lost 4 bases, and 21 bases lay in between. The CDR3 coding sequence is TGTGCCAGCAGTGAATATTTGGGCGGGAAGGGGTACAATGAGCAGTTCTTC. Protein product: CASSEYLGGKGYNEQFF.

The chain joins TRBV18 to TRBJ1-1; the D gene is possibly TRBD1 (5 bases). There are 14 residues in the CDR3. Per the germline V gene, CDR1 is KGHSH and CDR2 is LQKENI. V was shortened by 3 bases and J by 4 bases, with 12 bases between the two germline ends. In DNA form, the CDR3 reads TGTGCCAGCTCACCCGGGACGGCTGGCACTGAAGCTTTCTTT. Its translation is CASSPGTAGTEAFF. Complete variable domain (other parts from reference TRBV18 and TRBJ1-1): NAGVMQNPRHLVRRRGQEARLRCSPMKGHSHVYWYRQLPEEGLKFMVYLQKENIIDESGMPKERFSAEFPKEGPSILRIQQVVRGDSAAYFCASSPGTAGTEAFFGQGTRLTVV.

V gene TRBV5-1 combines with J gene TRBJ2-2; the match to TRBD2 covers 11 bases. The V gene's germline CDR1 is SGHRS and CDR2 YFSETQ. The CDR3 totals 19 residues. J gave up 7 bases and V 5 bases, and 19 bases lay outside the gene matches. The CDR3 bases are TGCGCCAGCAGGCCGATTGGGCTAGCGGGAGGCGTGGTCGACGGGGAGCTGTTTTTT. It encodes CASRPIGLAGGVVDGELFF.

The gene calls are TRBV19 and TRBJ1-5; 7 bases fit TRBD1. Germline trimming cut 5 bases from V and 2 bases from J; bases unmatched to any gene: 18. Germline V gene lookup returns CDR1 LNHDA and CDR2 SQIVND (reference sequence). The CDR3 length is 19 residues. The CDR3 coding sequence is TGTGCCAGTAGTCTCAGACAGGGTAGGGGTGAACTTGGCAATCAGCCCCAGCATTTT. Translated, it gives CASSLRQGRGELGNQPQHF.

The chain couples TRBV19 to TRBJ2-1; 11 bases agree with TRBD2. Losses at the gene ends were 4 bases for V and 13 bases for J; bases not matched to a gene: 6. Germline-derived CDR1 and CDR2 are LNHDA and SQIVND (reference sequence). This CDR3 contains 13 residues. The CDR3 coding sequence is TGTGCCAGTAGTACTTATAGCGGGAGGGAACAGTTCTTC. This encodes CASSTYSGREQFF.

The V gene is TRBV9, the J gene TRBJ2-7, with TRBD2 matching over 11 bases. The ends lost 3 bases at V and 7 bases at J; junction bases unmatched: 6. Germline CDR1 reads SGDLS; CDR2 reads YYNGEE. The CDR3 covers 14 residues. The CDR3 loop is CASSETGLAEEQYF. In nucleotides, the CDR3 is TGTGCCAGCAGCGAAACGGGACTAGCGGAAGAGCAGTACTTC.

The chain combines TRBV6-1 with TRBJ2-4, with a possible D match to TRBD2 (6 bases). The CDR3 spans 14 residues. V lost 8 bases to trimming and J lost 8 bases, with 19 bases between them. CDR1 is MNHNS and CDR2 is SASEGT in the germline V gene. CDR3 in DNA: TGTGCCAGCCAAAGCGGACGGGGGATAGACATTCAGTACTTC. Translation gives CASQSGRGIDIQYF.

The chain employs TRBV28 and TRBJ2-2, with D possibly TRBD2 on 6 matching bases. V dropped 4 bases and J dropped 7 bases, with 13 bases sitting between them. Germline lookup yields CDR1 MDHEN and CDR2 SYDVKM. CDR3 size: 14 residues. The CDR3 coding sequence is TGTGCCAGCAGTTCGGTCGGGGGTGACGGGGAGCTGTTTTTT. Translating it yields CASSSVGGDGELFF.

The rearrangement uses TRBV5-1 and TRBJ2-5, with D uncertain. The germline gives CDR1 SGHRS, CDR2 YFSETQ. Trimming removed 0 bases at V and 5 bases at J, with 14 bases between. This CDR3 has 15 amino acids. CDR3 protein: CASSLDSVGGETQYF. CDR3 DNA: TGCGCCAGCAGCTTGGATTCAGTAGGTGGGGAGACCCAGTACTTC. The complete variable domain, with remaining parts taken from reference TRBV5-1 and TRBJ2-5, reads KAGVTQTPRYLIKTRGQQVTLSCSPISGHRSVSWYQQTPGQGLQFLFEYFSETQRNKGNFPGRFSGRQFSNSRSEMNVSTLELGDSALYLCASSLDSVGGETQYFGPGTRLLVL.

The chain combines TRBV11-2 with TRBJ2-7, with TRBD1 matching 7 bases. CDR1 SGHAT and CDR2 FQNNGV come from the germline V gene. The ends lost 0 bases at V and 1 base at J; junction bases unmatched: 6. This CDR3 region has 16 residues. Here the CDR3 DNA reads TGTGCCAGCAGCTTAGAAGTCGGGACAGCTTCCTACGAGCAGTACTTC. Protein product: CASSLEVGTASYEQYF.

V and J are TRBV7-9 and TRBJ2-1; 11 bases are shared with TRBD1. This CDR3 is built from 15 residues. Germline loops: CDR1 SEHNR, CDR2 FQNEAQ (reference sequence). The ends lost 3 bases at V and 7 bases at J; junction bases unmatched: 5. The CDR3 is CASSLGQGVRNEQFF. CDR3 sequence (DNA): TGTGCCAGCAGCTTGGGACAGGGGGTTCGGAATGAGCAGTTCTTC. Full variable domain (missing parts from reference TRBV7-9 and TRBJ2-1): DTGVSQNPRHKITKRGQNVTFRCDPISEHNRLYWYRQTLGQGPEFLTYFQNEAQLEKSRLLSDRFSAERPKGSFSTLEIQRTEQGDSAMYLCASSLGQGVRNEQFFGPGTRLTVL.

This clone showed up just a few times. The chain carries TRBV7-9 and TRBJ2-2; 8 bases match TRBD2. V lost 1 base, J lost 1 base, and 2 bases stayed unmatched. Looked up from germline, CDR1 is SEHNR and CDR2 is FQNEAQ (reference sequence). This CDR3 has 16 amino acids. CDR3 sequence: CASSLVAGLNTGELFF. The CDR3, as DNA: TGTGCCAGCAGCTTAGTAGCGGGGCTGAACACCGGGGAGCTGTTTTTT.

Written as DNA, the CDR3 is TGCGCCAGCAGCCCACGACTAGCGGTAGACAATGAGCAGTTCTTC. It specifies CASSPRLAVDNEQFF. The chain employs TRBV5-1 and TRBJ2-1; 9 bases line up with TRBD2. This CDR3 spans 15 amino acids. V trimming: 4 bases; J trimming: 5 bases; junction bases outside the gene matches: 7. Germline CDR1 and CDR2: SGHRS and YFSETQ.

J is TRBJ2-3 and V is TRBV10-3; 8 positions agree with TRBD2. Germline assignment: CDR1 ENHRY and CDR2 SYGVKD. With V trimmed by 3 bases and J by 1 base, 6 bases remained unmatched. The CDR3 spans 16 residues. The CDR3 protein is CAISDAPGLGTDTQYF. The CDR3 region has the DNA TGTGCCATCAGTGACGCTCCGGGACTAGGCACAGATACGCAGTATTTT.

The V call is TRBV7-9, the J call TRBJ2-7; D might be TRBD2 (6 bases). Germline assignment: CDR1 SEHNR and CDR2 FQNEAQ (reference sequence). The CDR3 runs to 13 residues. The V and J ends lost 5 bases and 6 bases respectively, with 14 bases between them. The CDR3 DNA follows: TGTGCCAGCAGCGTCATTGGGGGAGGCGAGCAGTACTTC. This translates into CASSVIGGGEQYF.

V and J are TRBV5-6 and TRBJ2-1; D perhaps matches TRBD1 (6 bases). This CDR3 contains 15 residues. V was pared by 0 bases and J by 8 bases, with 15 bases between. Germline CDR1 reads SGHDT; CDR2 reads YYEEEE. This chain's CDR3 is CASSLDRVLFDEQFF. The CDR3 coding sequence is TGTGCCAGCAGCTTGGACAGGGTATTATTCGATGAGCAGTTCTTC.

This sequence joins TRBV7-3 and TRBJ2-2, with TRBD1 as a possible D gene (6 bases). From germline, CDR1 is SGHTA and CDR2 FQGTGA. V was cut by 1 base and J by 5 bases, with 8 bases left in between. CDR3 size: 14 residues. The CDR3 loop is CASSLRQATGELFF. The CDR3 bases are TGTGCCAGCAGCTTAAGACAGGCTACCGGGGAGCTGTTTTTT.

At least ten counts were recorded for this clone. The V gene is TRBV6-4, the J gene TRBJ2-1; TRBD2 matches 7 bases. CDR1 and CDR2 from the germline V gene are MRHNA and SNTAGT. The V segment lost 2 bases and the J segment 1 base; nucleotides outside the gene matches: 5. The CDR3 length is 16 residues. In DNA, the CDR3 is TGTGCCAGCAGTGACGGGGCTAGCGGTTCCTACAATGAGCAGTTCTTC. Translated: CASSDGASGSYNEQFF.